A single sample gave rise to the 24 T cell receptor beta chains below, sequenced in a study of cytomegalovirus exposure and HLA in healthy donors (dated by TCRdb to about 2017). Libraries were prepared through the immunoSEQ multiplex PCR assay. A mixture of 60 forward primers for TCR Vbeta segments and 13 reverse primers for TCR Jbeta segments was used in the multiplex PCR. TCRdb mirrors the immuneACCESS table, restricted to in-frame sequences. Some clones are absent from its copies; in checked studies, under half trace to an unresolved V gene, and the reason for the others is unknown. This sample's records show more than 40,000 clones. Clones ranked in the top ten supply over 2% of the sample. The sequenced sample was PBMCs. Source of these receptors: a woman in her forties in good health and CMV-seronegative.

The V gene is TRBV11-2, the J gene TRBJ1-2; 7 bases are shared with TRBD1. The germline V gene has CDR1 SGHAT and CDR2 FQNNGV. This CDR3 comprises 13 residues. The ends lost 5 bases at V and 4 bases at J; junction bases unmatched: 4. CDR3 loop: CASSQDRVYGYTF. CDR3 coding DNA: TGTGCCAGCAGCCAAGACAGGGTCTATGGCTACACCTTC.

The CDR3 protein is CASSQDGTGFIEQFF. The CDR3 nucleotides read TGCGCCAGCAGCCAAGACGGGACAGGGTTCATTGAGCAGTTCTTC. The rearrangement links TRBV4-3 to TRBJ2-1; 9 bases are a match to TRBD1. The germline V gene has CDR1 LGHNA and CDR2 YSLEER. The V segment lost 0 bases and the J segment 9 bases; nucleotides outside the gene matches: 6. This CDR3 region has 15 residues.

The gene calls are TRBV28 and TRBJ2-7, with D tentatively TRBD2 (6 bases). The CDR3 consists of 15 residues. Per germline, CDR1 MDHEN and CDR2 SYDVKM. Trimming removed 7 bases from V and 2 bases from J, with 18 bases in between. The CDR3 bases are TGTGCCAGCAAAGAGGGCGGGGATACCCCCTACGAGCAGTACTTC. It specifies CASKEGGDTPYEQYF.

The chain links TRBV29-1 to TRBJ2-7; possible D gene TRBD2, 7 bases. Trimming left V 6 bases short and J 2 bases short, with 20 bases between. The CDR3 loop spans 15 amino acids. Per germline, CDR1 SQVTM and CDR2 ANQGSEA. CDR3 region: CSVRYREGPPYEQYF. The CDR3 DNA follows: TGCAGCGTGAGATACAGGGAGGGGCCACCCTACGAGCAGTACTTC.

The chain links TRBV15 to TRBJ2-4; no reliable D call. The CDR3 contains 12 residues. The germline V gene has CDR1 LNHNV and CDR2 YYDKDF (reference sequence). Trimming left V 0 bases short and J 15 bases short, with 12 bases between. The CDR3 nucleotides are TGTGCCACCAGCAGAGATAACGAGCGCCGGTACTTC. As protein: CATSRDNERRYF. The complete variable domain, with remaining parts taken from reference TRBV15 and TRBJ2-4, reads DAMVIQNPRYQVTQFGKPVTLSCSQTLNHNVMYWYQQKSSQAPKLLFHYYDKDFNNEADTPDNFQSRRPNTSFCFLDIRSPGLGDTAMYLCATSRDNERRYFGAGTRLSVL.

This chain links TRBV28 with TRBJ1-2; 8 bases map to TRBD1. Per germline, CDR1 MDHEN and CDR2 SYDVKM. The CDR3 sequence is 17 residues long. The V and J ends lost 8 bases and 8 bases, in that order; junction bases with no gene match: 22. CDR3 sequence: CASWDSGTGPSMRGYTF. Written as DNA, the CDR3 is TGTGCCAGCTGGGACTCCGGGACAGGCCCCTCAATGAGAGGCTACACCTTC.

V and J are TRBV4-1 and TRBJ2-7; 8 bases fit TRBD1. CDR1 is MGHRA, CDR2 YSYEKL, per germline. Trimming at V came to 3 bases and at J to 4 bases, leaving 8 bases not matched to a gene. The CDR3 totals 15 residues. CDR3 DNA: TGCGCCAGCAGCCAGATTCCGGGACAGGAGTACGAGCAGTACTTC. Translating it yields CASSQIPGQEYEQYF.

In nucleotides, the CDR3 is TGTGCCAGCAGTTACGCTGGGGGCGGGGGTGAGCAGTTCTTC. This translates into CASSYAGGGGEQFF. The V gene is TRBV6-6, the J gene TRBJ2-1, with D perhaps TRBD2 (7 bases). Trimming stripped 2 bases from V and 9 bases from J, with 14 bases between. The CDR3 loop spans 14 amino acids. Germline V lookup: CDR1 MNHNY, CDR2 SVGAGI (reference sequence).

This chain connects TRBV19 to TRBJ2-7; 8 bases map to TRBD2. Germline CDR1 LNHDA, CDR2 SQIVND (reference sequence). The V gene end was trimmed by 4 bases and the J gene end by 0 bases; junction bases not matched to a gene: 2. CDR3 size: 14 residues. Here the CDR3 reads CASSRLASSYEQYF. The CDR3 coding sequence is TGTGCCAGTAGTAGACTAGCGAGCTCCTACGAGCAGTACTTC.

The CDR3 protein is CASSLMRQGDTEAFF. The CDR3 DNA is TGTGCCAGCAGCTTGATGAGACAGGGGGACACTGAAGCTTTCTTT. The V call is TRBV5-4, the J call TRBJ1-1; 9 positions agree with TRBD1. With 1 base clipped from V and 3 bases from J, the junction kept 4 bases outside the gene matches. This CDR3 is 15 amino acids long. Germline CDR1 SGHNT, CDR2 YYREEE (reference sequence).

The chain is built from TRBV5-1 and TRBJ1-1; a weak D match, TRBD1 (6 bases). Per germline, CDR1 SGHRS and CDR2 YFSETQ. The CDR3 runs 14 residues. Trimming removed 4 bases from V and 1 base from J, with 11 bases in between. For the CDR3, the DNA is TGCGCCAGCAGCGCACTACAGGGGAACACTGAAGCTTTCTTT. Translating it yields CASSALQGNTEAFF.

The chain uses TRBV14 and TRBJ2-1; no firm D call. Trimming removed 1 base at V and 0 bases at J, with 7 bases between. CDR1 is SGHDN, CDR2 FVKESK, per germline. The CDR3 loop spans 15 amino acids. CDR3 in amino acids: CASSQGYSSYNEQFF. In DNA form, the CDR3 reads TGTGCCAGCAGCCAAGGGTATAGCTCCTACAATGAGCAGTTCTTC. The full variable domain, completed using reference TRBV14 and TRBJ2-1, is EAGVTQFPSHSVIEKGQTVTLRCDPISGHDNLYWYRRVMGKEIKFLLHFVKESKQDESGMPNNRFLAERTGGTYSTLKVQPAELEDSGVYFCASSQGYSSYNEQFFGPGTRLTVL.

The rearrangement joins TRBV18 to TRBJ1-1; 7 bases match TRBD1. The germline V gene has CDR1 KGHSH and CDR2 LQKENI. The junction had 9 bases not matched to a gene; V was cut back by 2 bases and J by 3 bases. This CDR3 region has 16 residues. CDR3 amino acids: CASSPDRVRTDTEAFF. CDR3 sequence (DNA): TGTGCCAGCTCACCAGACAGGGTTAGAACGGACACTGAAGCTTTCTTT.

J is TRBJ1-2 and V is TRBV4-3; 8 bases map to TRBD1. The germline CDR1 and CDR2 sequences are LGHNA and YSLEER. J was trimmed by 4 bases and V by 0 bases; bases with no gene match: 4. This CDR3 has 15 amino acids. CDR3 sequence reads: CASSQDLQGGYGYTF. The DNA of the CDR3 is TGCGCCAGCAGCCAAGATTTACAGGGGGGCTATGGCTACACCTTC.

This chain connects TRBV30 to TRBJ1-2, with 8 nucleotides matching TRBD1. Germline-derived CDR1 and CDR2 are GTSNPN and SVGIG (reference sequence). The CDR3 is 14 residues long. V was pared by 3 bases and J by 6 bases, with 9 bases of the junction left unmatched. The CDR3 DNA follows: TGTGCCTGGAGCCGCCTGGGACAGGAGAATGGCTACACCTTC. Protein: CAWSRLGQENGYTF.

This chain links TRBV11-3 with TRBJ2-3; 12 nucleotides line up with TRBD2. The length of the CDR3 is 15 residues. J lost 11 bases, V lost 3 bases, and 9 bases had no gene match. Germline V gives CDR1 SGHNT, CDR2 YENEEA. The CDR3 reads CASSLSSLAGGGQYF. The CDR3 DNA is TGTGCCAGCAGCTTGTCATCGCTAGCGGGAGGGGGGCAGTATTTT.

This sequence joins TRBV5-1 and TRBJ1-2, with 9 bases matching TRBD1. Unmatched junction bases numbered 8, after V lost 4 bases and J lost 7 bases. This CDR3 spans 14 amino acids. Germline CDR1 and CDR2: SGHRS and YFSETQ. The CDR3 sequence is CASSVLTGGGGYTF. The DNA for the CDR3 is TGCGCCAGCAGCGTCCTTACAGGGGGCGGTGGCTACACCTTC.

This chain joins TRBV13 and TRBJ2-1; the D gene is possibly TRBD2 (6 bases). The CDR3 spans 20 residues. Germline V gives CDR1 PRHDT, CDR2 FYEKMQ (reference sequence). Trimming cost V 1 base and J 0 bases, with 22 bases left between them. CDR3 bases: TGTGCCAGCAGCTTAGTCCGGGGGAAGGGCCGGCGGGCCTCCTACAATGAGCAGTTCTTC. Translating gives CASSLVRGKGRRASYNEQFF.

This chain connects TRBV6-6 to TRBJ1-1; D is undetermined. The germline V and J ends were trimmed by 9 bases and 8 bases, with 13 bases remaining between them. The CDR3 spans 11 residues. Germline lookup yields CDR1 MNHNY and CDR2 SVGAGI (reference sequence). This CDR3 is CARTPAGEAFF. The CDR3 DNA follows: TGTGCCAGAACGCCGGCGGGCGAAGCTTTCTTT.

The chain uses TRBV4-3 and TRBJ2-2; D call uncertain. Germline lookup yields CDR1 LGHNA and CDR2 YSLEER. The CDR3 is made up of 14 amino acids. The germline V and J ends were trimmed by 0 bases and 10 bases, with 12 bases remaining between them. CDR3 region: CASSQDGNRVELFF. In nucleotides, the CDR3 is TGCGCCAGCAGCCAAGACGGTAATCGCGTGGAGCTGTTTTTT.

The chain employs TRBV6-1 and TRBJ1-1; perhaps TRBD1 as D (5 bases). CDR1 and CDR2 (germline): MNHNS, SASEGT. The V end was cut by 8 bases, the J end by 5 bases, with 21 bases between. This CDR3 spans 15 amino acids. The CDR3 sequence: CASPPAGTGGTEAFF. The CDR3 bases are TGTGCCAGCCCCCCCGCAGGCACCGGGGGGACTGAAGCTTTCTTT.

The rearrangement links TRBV7-6 to TRBJ1-4; D is ambiguous. The ends were cut back, 1 base at V and 6 bases at J, with 15 bases in the middle. Looked up from germline, CDR1 is SGHVS and CDR2 is FNYEAQ. The CDR3 extends over 16 amino acids. CDR3 sequence reads: CASSLGRRRDHEKLFF. The DNA for the CDR3 is TGTGCCAGCAGCTTAGGGCGGAGGAGGGATCATGAAAAACTGTTTTTT.

The chain joins TRBV5-1 to TRBJ2-7; D not resolved. Deletions cut 3 bases from V and 1 base from J, with 11 bases between. CDR1 is SGHRS and CDR2 is YFSETQ in the germline V gene. There are 14 residues in the CDR3. The CDR3 region has the DNA TGCGCCAGCAGCTCCGGGTCGTGGTCCTACGAGCAGTACTTC. Protein: CASSSGSWSYEQYF.

V usage is TRBV30 and J usage is TRBJ2-5; 7 positions agree with TRBD1. There are 13 residues in the CDR3. In germline, CDR1 is GTSNPN, CDR2 SVGIG (reference sequence). V lost 5 bases to trimming and J lost 4 bases; unmatched junction nucleotides: 7. This CDR3 is CAWEIGGGETQYF. CDR3 DNA: TGTGCCTGGGAGATAGGGGGCGGAGAGACCCAGTACTTC.